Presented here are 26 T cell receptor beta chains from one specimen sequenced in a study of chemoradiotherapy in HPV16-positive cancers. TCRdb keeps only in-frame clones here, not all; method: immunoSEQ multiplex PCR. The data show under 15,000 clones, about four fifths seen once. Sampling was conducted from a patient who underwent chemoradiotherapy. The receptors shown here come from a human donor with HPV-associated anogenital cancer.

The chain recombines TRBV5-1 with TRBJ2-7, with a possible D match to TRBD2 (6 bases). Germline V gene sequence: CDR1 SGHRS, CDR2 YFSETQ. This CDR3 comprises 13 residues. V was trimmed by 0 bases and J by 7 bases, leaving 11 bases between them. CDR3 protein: CASSLGLEGEQYF. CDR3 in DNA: TGCGCCAGCAGCTTGGGACTAGAAGGAGAGCAGTACTTC.

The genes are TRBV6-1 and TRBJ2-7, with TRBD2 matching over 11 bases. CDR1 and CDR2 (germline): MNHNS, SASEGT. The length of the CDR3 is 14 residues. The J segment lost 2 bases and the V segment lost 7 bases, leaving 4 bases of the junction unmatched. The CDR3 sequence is CASTVAGGTYEQYF. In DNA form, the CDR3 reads TGTGCCAGCACCGTAGCGGGGGGGACCTACGAGCAGTACTTC.

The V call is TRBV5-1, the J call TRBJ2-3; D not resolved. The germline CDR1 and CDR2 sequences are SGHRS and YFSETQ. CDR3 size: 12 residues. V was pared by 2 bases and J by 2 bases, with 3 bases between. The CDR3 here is CASSLDTDTQYF. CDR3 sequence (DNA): TGCGCCAGCAGCTTAGACACAGATACGCAGTATTTT.

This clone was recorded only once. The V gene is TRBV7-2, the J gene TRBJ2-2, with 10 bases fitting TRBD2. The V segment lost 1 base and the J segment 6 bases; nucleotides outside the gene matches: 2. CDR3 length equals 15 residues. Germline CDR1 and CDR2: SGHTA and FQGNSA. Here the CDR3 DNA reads TGTGCCAGCAGCTTAGAAAGCGGGGGGGCCGGGGAGCTGTTTTTT. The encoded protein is CASSLESGGAGELFF.

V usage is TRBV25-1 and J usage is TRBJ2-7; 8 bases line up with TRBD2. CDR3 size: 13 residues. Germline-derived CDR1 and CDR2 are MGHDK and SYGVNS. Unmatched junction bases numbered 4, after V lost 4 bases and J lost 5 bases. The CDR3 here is CASSAGGPDEQYF. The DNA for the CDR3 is TGTGCCAGCAGTGCGGGGGGGCCCGACGAGCAGTACTTC.

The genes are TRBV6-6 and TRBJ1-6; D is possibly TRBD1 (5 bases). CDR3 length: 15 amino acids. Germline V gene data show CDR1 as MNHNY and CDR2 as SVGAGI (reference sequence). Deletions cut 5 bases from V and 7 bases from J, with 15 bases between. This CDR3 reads CASSTTLGPNSPLHF. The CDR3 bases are TGTGCCAGCAGTACGACCTTGGGGCCAAATTCACCCCTCCACTTT.

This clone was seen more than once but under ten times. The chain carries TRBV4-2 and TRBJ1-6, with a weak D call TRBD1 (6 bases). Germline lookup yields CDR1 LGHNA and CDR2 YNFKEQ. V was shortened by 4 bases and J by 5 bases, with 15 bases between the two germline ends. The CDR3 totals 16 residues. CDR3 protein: CASSRFPGQDNSPLHF. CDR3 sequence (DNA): TGTGCCAGCAGCCGATTTCCGGGACAAGATAATTCACCCCTCCACTTT.

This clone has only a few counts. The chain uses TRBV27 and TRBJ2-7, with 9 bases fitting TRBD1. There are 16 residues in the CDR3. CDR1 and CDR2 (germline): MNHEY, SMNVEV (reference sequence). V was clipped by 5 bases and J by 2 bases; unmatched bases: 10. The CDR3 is CASSPWGTGRTYEQYF. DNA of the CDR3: TGTGCCAGCAGTCCCTGGGGGACAGGGAGGACCTACGAGCAGTACTTC.

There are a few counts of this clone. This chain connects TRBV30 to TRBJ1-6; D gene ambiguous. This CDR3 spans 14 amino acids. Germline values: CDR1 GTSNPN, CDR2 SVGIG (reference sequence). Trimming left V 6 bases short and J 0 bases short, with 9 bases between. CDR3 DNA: TGTGCCTGTTGGCGGAGCTCCTATAATTCACCCCTCCACTTT. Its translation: CACWRSSYNSPLHF.

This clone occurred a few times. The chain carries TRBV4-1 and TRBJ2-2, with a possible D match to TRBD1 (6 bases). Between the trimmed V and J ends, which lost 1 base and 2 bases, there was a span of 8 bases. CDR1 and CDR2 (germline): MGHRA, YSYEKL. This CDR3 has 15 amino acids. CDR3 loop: CASSQGDTNTGELFF. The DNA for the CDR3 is TGCGCCAGCAGCCAAGGGGACACTAACACCGGGGAGCTGTTTTTT.

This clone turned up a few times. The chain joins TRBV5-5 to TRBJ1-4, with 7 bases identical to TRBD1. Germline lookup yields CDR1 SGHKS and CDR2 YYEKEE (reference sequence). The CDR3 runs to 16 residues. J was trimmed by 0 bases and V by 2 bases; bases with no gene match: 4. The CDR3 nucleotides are TGTGCCAGCAGCTTAGGACAGGTGACAACTAATGAAAAACTGTTTTTT. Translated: CASSLGQVTTNEKLFF.

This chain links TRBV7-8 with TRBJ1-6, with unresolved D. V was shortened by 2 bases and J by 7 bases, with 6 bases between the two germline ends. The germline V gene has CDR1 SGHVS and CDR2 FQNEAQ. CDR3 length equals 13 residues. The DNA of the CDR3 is TGTGCCAGCAGCTTATACCCCAATTCACCCCTCCACTTT. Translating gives CASSLYPNSPLHF. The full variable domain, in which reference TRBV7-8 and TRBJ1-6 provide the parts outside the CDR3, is GAGVSQSPRYKVAKRGQDVALRCDPISGHVSLFWYQQALGQGPEFLTYFQNEAQLDKSGLPSDRFFAERPEGSVSTLKIQRTQQEDSAVYLCASSLYPNSPLHFGNGTRLTVT.

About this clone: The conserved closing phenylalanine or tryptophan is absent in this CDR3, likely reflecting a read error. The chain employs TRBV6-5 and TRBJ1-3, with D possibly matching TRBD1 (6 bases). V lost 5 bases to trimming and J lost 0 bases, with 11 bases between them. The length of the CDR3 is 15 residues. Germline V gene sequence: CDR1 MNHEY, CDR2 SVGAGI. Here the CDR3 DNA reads TGTGCCAGCAGTCCAGGGGCAAACTCTGGAAACACCATATATCTT. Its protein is CASSPGANSGNTIYL.

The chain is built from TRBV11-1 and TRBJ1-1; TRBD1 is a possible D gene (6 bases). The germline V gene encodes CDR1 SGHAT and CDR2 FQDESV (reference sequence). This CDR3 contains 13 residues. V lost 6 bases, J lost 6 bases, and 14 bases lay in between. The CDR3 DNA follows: TGTGCCAGCAGAACAGGGTCCCTCCCTGAAGCTTTCTTT. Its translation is CASRTGSLPEAFF.

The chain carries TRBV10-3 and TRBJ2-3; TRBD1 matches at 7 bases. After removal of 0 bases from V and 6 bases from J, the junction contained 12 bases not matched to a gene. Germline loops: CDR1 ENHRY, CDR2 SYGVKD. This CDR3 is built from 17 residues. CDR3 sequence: CAISESHRGRLYDTQYF. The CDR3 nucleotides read TGTGCCATCAGTGAGTCCCACAGGGGCCGGTTGTACGATACGCAGTATTTT.

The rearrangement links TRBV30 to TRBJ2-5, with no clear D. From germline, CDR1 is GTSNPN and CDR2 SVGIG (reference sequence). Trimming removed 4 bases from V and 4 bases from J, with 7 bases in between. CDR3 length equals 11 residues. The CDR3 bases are TGTGCCTGGACTGGGCTAGAGACCCAGTACTTC. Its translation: CAWTGLETQYF.

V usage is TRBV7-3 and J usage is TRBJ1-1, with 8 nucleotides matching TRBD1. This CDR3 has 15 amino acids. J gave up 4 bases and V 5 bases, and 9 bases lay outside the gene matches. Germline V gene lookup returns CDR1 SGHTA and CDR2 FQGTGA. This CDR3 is CASSEAGGWSTEAFF. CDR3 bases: TGTGCCAGCAGCGAAGCAGGGGGCTGGAGCACTGAAGCTTTCTTT.

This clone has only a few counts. The CDR3: CASSQDPQPQPQHF. DNA of the CDR3: TGCGCCAGCAGCCAAGATCCTCAACCACAGCCCCAGCATTTT. This chain connects TRBV4-1 to TRBJ1-5; no reliable D call. Germline CDR1 MGHRA, CDR2 YSYEKL. CDR3 length: 14 amino acids. The V end lost 0 bases, the J end lost 7 bases, and 10 bases lay between the germline ends.

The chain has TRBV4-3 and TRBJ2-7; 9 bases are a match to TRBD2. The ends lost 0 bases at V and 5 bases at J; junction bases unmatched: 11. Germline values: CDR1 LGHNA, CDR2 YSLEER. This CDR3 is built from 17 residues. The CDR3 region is CASSQDPPSGERNEQYF. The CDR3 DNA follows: TGCGCCAGCAGCCAAGATCCCCCTAGCGGGGAGAGGAACGAGCAGTACTTC.

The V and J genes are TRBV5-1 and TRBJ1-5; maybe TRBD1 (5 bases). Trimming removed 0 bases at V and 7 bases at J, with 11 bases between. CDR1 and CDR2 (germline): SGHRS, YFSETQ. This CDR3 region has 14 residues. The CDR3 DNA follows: TGCGCCAGCAGCTTGGAGGGGATCGGGCAGCCCCAGCATTTT. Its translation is CASSLEGIGQPQHF. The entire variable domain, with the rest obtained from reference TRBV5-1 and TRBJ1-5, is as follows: KAGVTQTPRYLIKTRGQQVTLSCSPISGHRSVSWYQQTPGQGLQFLFEYFSETQRNKGNFPGRFSGRQFSNSRSEMNVSTLELGDSALYLCASSLEGIGQPQHFGDGTRLSIL.

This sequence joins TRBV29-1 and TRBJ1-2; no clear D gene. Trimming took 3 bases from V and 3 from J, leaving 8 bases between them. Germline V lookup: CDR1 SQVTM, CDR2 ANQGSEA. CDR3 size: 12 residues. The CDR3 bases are TGCAGCGTTGATGTCAGCCACTATGGCTACACCTTC. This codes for CSVDVSHYGYTF.

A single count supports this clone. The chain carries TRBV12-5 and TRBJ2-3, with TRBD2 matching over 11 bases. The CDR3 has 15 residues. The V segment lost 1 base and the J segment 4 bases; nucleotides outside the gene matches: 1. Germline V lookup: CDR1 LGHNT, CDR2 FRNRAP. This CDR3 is CASGLGSGGADTQYF. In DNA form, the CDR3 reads TGTGCTAGTGGTTTGGGTAGCGGGGGGGCAGATACGCAGTATTTT. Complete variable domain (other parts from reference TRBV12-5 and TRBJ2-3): DARVTQTPRHKVTEMGQEVTMRCQPILGHNTVFWYRQTMMQGLELLAYFRNRAPLDDSGMPKDRFSAEMPDATLATLKIQPSEPRDSAVYFCASGLGSGGADTQYFGPGTRLTVL.

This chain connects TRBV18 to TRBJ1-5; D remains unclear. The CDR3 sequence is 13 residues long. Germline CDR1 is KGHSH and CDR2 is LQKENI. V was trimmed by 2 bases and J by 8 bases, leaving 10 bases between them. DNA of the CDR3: TGTGCCAGCTCACCAGCCAGGCAGGAGCCCCAGCATTTT. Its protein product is CASSPARQEPQHF. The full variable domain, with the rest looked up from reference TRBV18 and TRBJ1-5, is NAGVMQNPRHLVRRRGQEARLRCSPMKGHSHVYWYRQLPEEGLKFMVYLQKENIIDESGMPKERFSAEFPKEGPSILRIQQVVRGDSAAYFCASSPARQEPQHFGDGTRLSIL.

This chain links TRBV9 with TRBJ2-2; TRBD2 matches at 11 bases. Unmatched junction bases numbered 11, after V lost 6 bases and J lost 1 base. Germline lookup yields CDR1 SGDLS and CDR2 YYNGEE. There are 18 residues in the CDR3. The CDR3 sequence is CASNGASGGTLNTGELFF. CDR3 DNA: TGTGCCAGCAACGGGGCTAGCGGGGGGACCCTGAACACCGGGGAGCTGTTTTTT. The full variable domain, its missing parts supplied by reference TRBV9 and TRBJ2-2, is DSGVTQTPKHLITATGQRVTLRCSPRSGDLSVYWYQQSLDQGLQFLIQYYNGEERAKGNILERFSAQQFPDLHSELNLSSLELGDSALYFCASNGASGGTLNTGELFFGEGSRLTVL.

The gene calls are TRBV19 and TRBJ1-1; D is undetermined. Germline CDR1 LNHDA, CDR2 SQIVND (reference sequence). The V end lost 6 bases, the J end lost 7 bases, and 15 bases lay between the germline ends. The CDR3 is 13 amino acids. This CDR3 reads CASSRPAAFEAFF. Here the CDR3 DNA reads TGTGCCAGTAGCCGCCCCGCCGCGTTTGAAGCTTTCTTT.

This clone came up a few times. The CDR3 protein is CASSVQAGNYGYTF. In nucleotides, the CDR3 is TGTGCCAGCAGCGTTCAGGCCGGTAACTATGGCTACACCTTC. The chain recombines TRBV9 with TRBJ1-2, with no clear D. V lost 2 bases and J lost 1, with 9 bases in between. The germline CDR1 and CDR2 sequences are SGDLS and YYNGEE. CDR3 length equals 14 residues. Complete variable domain (other parts from reference TRBV9 and TRBJ1-2): DSGVTQTPKHLITATGQRVTLRCSPRSGDLSVYWYQQSLDQGLQFLIQYYNGEERAKGNILERFSAQQFPDLHSELNLSSLELGDSALYFCASSVQAGNYGYTFGSGTRLTVV.